Detailed here is one T cell receptor (beta chain). Its antigen is undetermined. Sequencing was performed with immunoSEQ multiplex PCR; in TCRdb, only in-frame clones are kept and a portion is missing. The profile covers 330,000 or so clones, with 73% appearing a single time and 10% taken by the ten largest. The record originates from a study of shared clonotypes between healthy human individuals. Background on the study: There were three CD4 naive, three CD4 memory, two CD8 naive and one CD8 memory plates per donor.

Study observations and caveats: Though the depth was large, rarefaction showed that sorted-subset sequencing was incomplete. Sharing of clonotypes among donors was expected to vary with sequencing depth.

The sample consisted of memory CD4+ T cells sorted from blood. Subset meaning: CD45RA-negative fraction. The clonotype originates from a young man in good health.

DNA for the CDR3: TGTGCCAGCTCACAGAACTTGAACACTGAAGCTTTCTTT. It translates to CASSQNLNTEAFF. The V call is TRBV18, the J call TRBJ1-1; the D is unclear. The CDR3 totals 13 residues. Germline V gene lookup returns CDR1 KGHSH and CDR2 LQKENI. The V and J ends lost 4 bases and 0 bases respectively, with 6 bases between them. Combining the CDR3 with reference TRBV18 and TRBJ1-1 gives the whole variable domain NAGVMQNPRHLVRRRGQEARLRCSPMKGHSHVYWYRQLPEEGLKFMVYLQKENIIDESGMPKERFSAEFPKEGPSILRIQQVVRGDSAAYFCASSQNLNTEAFFGQGTRLTVV.